This T cell receptor (beta chain) was recorded in a study of tumor-infiltrating lymphocytes in localized non-small cell lung cancer (TCRdb year 2021). In terms of the full investigation: The cohort included patients whose samples were collected after neoadjuvant chemotherapy, as well as both smokers and never-smokers and several histologies. For 55 to 70 patients, immunoSEQ T-cell fraction was compared between paired tumor and uninvolved lung. Each patient contributed resected tumor tissue and uninvolved lung tissue from the same patient, described as non-adjacent to the tumor. TCR sequencing was one of several integrated assays, alongside flow cytometry, multiplex immunofluorescence, RNA-seq, exome sequencing and proteomics, applied to the same patients. In total, the ICON cohort consisted of over a hundred surgical patients with localized non-small cell lung cancer who had their tumors resected.

Patient enrollment in ICON started in 2016, and the final patient was enrolled in 2018. A subcohort of some 80 patients provided fresh tumor and matched uninvolved tissue for in-depth immune analyses, with TCR sequencing among those analyses. TCR sequencing was performed on DNA isolated from bulk tissue, without cell sorting. Details on this clone: There is no known antigen for this receptor. No much larger clone exists at a distance of one base, and base qualities are not known.

V lost 5 bases and J lost 15 bases, and the count of bases not matched to a germline gene is 7. CDR1 and CDR2 are read off the germline V gene (reference sequence) as LNHDA and SQIVND. The CDR3 starts with the cysteine, ends with the phenylalanine, and has 11 residues. Solely the CDR3 DNA is kept, with 33 bases framed from the first base. The T-cell fraction in tumor and uninvolved lung tissue was obtained from TCR sequencing using the immunoSEQ assay. The published analysis was carried out like this. To analyze survival, patients were divided into a high T-cell fraction group (upper tertile) and a low T-cell fraction group (lower two tertiles), and the two groups were compared using a log-rank test. A signed-rank test was used to test differences in T-cell fraction between paired tumor and uninvolved lung samples. In its TCRdb copy, this immuneACCESS table keeps in-frame sequences only and misses some clones. Where compared with another copy, unresolved V genes explain less than half of these, and the others have no known cause. That table is the source of V, J and clone size, and D and trimming were worked out from the DNA. This sample lists roughly 12,000 clones; about 86% were detected once. Roughly 8% of the sample goes to the ten largest clones.

Overall study results and their limits: Assay coverage varied across patients depending on available tissue quantity, so only a subset of the cohort had TCR sequencing. TCR-derived T-cell fraction did not differ between the flow cytometry-defined immunotypes IM1 (good prognosis) and IM2 (poor prognosis). Because different assays used different pieces of the same tissue, intratumor heterogeneity could not be separated from technical variation. Higher T cell infiltration in tumors than in uninvolved lung tissue was supported by TCRbeta sequencing, consistent with immunofluorescence CD3 counts.

Input material: uninvolved lung tissue not adjacent to the tumor. The sequence came from a human donor with non-small cell lung cancer. The sequence joins TRBV19 to TRBJ1-5; 7 bases in the middle match TRBD1. This receptor carries the CDR3 CASSDREVRHF. The nucleotide sequence is TGTGCCAGTAGTGACAGGGAGGTACGGCATTTT.